This TCR beta chain derives from a study of CD8+CD57+ T cells in acquired aplastic anemia. At the level of the study: CD4+ and CD8+ cells, once sorted, gave DNA averaging roughly 3.4 ug. Healthy donor sequencing depth: around 9.9 million CD4+, under 12 million CD8+ reads. Findings and caveats of the study: Patients were compared with controls for CD8+ Simpson's diversity, and no significant difference emerged. Comparison of patients with controls identified about 30 shared CD8+ CDR3 sequences.

The sample holds many counts of this clonotype. Its matching antigen is unknown. CDR1 is MNHNS, CDR2 SASEGT, per germline. CDR3 size: 16 residues. The V and J ends lost 6 bases and 9 bases, in that order; junction bases with no gene match: 14. Genomic DNA templated the TCR beta VDJ and CDR3 profiling. TCRdb processed the reads anew with MiXCR; each CDR3 protein has one entry. The sample contains 60,000 or so distinct CDR3 sequences, 55% of which appear only once. The material sequenced was sorted CD4+, CD8+, or CD8+CD57+ T cells (not recorded which) from PBMCs. This chain uses TRBV6-1 with TRBJ1-6, with TRBD1 matching 7 bases. The sequence was obtained from a human donor in good health, serving as a control. The CDR3 sequence: CASRRTGAEFGSPLHF. In nucleotides, the CDR3 is TGTGCCAGCAGAAGGACAGGAGCTGAATTTGGTTCACCCCTCCACTTT.